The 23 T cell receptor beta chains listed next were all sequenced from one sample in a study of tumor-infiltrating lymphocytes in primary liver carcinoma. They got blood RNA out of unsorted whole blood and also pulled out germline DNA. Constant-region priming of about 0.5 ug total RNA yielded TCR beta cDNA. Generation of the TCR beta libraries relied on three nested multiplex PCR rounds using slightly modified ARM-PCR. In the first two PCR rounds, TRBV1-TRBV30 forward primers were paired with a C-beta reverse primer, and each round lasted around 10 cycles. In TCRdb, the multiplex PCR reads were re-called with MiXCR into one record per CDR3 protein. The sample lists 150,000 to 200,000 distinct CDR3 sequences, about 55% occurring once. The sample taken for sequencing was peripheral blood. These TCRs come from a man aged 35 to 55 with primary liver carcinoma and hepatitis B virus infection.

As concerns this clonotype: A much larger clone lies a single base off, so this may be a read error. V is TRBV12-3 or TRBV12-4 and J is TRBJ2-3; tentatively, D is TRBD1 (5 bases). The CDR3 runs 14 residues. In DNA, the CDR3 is TGTGCCTGCAGTTTACAGGACGGCACAGATACGCAGTATTTT. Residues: CACSLQDGTDTQYF.

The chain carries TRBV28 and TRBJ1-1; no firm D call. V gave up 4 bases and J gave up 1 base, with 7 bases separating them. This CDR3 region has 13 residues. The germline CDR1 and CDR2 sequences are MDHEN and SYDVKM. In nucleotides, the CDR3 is TGTGCCAGCAGTTCATGCTCGAACACTGAAGCTTTCTTT. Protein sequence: CASSSCSNTEAFF.

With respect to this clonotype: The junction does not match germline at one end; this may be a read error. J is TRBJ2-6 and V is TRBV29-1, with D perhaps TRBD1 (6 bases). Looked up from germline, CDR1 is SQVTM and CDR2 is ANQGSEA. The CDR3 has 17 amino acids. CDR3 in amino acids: CSVDSMGDRTGANVPTF. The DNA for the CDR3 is TGCAGCGTTGATTCAATGGGCGACAGGACTGGGGCCAACGTCCCGACTTTC.

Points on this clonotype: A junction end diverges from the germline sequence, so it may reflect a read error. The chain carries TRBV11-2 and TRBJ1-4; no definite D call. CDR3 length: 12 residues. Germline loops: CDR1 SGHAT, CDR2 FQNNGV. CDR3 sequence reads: CANSLANEKLFF. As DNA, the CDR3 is TGTGCCAACAGCTTAGCAAATGAAAAACTGTTTTTT.

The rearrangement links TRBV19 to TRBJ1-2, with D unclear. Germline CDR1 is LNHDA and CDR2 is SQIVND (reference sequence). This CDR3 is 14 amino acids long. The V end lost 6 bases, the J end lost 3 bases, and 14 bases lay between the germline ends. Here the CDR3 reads CASSKGNSYYGYTF. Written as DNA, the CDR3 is TGTGCCAGTAGCAAAGGGAACAGCTACTATGGCTACACCTTC. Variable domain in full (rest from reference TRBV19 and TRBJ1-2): DGGITQSPKYLFRKEGQNVTLSCEQNLNHDAMYWYRQDPGQGLRLIYYSQIVNDFQKGDIAEGYSVSREKKESFPLTVTSAQKNPTAFYLCASSKGNSYYGYTFGSGTRLTVV.

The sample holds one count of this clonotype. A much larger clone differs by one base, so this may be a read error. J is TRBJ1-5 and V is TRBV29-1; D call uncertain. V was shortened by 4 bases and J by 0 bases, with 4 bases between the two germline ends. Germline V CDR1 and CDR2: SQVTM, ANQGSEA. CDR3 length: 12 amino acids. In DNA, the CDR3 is TGCAGCGTTGCCGTTAGCAATCAGCCCCAGCATTTT. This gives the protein CSVAVSNQPQHF.

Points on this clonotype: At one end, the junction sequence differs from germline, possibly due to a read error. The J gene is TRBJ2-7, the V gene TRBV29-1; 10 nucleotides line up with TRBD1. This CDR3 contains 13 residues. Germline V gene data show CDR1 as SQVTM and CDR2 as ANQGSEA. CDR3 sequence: CGVWTGGSYEQYF. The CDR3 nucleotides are TGCGGCGTCTGGACAGGGGGAAGCTACGAGCAGTACTTC.

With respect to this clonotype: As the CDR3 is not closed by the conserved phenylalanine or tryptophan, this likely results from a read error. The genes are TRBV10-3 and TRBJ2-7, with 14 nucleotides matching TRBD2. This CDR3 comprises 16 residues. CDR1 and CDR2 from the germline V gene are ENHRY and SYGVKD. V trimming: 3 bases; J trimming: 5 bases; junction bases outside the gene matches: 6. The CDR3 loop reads CAISDGLAGGPNEQYL. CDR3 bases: TGTGCCATCAGTGACGGACTAGCGGGAGGCCCCAACGAGCAGTACCTC.

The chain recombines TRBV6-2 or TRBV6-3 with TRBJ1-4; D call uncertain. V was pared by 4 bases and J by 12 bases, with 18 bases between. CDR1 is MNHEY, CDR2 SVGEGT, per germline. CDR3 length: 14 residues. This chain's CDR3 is CASSSPHGMKELFF. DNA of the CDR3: TGTGCCAGCAGTTCCCCTCATGGGATGAAGGAACTGTTTTTT.

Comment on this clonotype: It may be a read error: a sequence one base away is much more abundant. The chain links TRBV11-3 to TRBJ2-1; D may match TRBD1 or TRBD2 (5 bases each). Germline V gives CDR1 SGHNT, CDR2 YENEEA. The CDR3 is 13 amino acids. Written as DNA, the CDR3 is TGTACCAGCAGCTGGGGGAGTGGGTATGAGCAGTTCTTC. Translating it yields CTSSWGSGYEQFF.

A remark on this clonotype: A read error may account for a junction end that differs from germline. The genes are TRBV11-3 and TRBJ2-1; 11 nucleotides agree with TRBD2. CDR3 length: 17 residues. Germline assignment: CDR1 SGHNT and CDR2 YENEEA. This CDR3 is CASSLGTSGFSYNEQSF. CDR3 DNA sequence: TGTGCCAGCAGTTTAGGGACTAGCGGATTCTCCTACAATGAGCAGTCCTTC.

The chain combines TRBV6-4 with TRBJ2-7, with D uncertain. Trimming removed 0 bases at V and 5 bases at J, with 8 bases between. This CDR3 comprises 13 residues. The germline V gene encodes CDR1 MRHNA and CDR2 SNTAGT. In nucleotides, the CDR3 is TGTGCCAGCAGTGACTCAGGGATACACGAGCAGTACTTC. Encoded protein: CASSDSGIHEQYF.

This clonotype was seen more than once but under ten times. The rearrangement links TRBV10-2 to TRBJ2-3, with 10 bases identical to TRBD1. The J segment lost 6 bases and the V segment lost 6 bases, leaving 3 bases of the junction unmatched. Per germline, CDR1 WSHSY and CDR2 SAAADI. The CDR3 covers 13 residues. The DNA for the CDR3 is TGCGCCAGCAGGAGGGGACAGGGGGATACGCAGTATTTT. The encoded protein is CASRRGQGDTQYF.

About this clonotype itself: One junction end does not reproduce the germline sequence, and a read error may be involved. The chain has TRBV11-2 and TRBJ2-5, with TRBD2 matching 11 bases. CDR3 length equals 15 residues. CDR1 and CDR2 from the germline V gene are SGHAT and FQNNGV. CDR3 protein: CASSLGTSGHETQYF. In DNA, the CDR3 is TGTGCTAGCAGCCTGGGGACTAGCGGTCATGAGACCCAGTACTTC.

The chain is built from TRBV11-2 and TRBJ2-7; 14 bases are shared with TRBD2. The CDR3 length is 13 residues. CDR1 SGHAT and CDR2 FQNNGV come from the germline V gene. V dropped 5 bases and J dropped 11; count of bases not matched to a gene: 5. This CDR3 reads CASSQGLAGEKYF. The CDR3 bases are TGTGCCAGCAGCCAGGGACTAGCGGGAGAAAAGTACTTC. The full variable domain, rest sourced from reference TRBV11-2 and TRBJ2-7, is EAGVAQSPRYKIIEKRQSVAFWCNPISGHATLYWYQQILGQGPKLLIQFQNNGVVDDSQLPKDRFSAERLKGVDSTLKIQPAKLEDSAVYLCASSQGLAGEKYFGPGTRLTVT.

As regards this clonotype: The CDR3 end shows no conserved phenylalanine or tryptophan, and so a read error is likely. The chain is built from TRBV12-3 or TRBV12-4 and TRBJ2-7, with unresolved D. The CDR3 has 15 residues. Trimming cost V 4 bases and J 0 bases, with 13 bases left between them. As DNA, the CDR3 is TGTGCCAGCAGTTACACAATAGGAGTCTCCTACGAGCAGTACTAC. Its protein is CASSYTIGVSYEQYY.

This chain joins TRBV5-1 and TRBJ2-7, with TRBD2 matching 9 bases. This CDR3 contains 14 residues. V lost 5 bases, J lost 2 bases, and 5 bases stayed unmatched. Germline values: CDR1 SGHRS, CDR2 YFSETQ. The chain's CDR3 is CASRPTSGPYEQYF. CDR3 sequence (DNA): TGCGCCAGCAGGCCGACTAGCGGACCCTACGAGCAGTACTTC.

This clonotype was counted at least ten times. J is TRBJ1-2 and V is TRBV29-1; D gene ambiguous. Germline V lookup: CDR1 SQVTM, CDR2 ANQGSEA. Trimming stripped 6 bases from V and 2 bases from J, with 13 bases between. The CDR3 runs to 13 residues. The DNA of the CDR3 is TGCAGCGTCGTTCTGACCCAAAACTATGGCTACACCTTC. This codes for CSVVLTQNYGYTF.

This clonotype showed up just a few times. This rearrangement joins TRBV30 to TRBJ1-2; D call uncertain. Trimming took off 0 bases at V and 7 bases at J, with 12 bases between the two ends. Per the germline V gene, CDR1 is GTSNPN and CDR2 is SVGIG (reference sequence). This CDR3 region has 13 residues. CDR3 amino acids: CAWSVRREGGYTF. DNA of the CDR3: TGTGCCTGGAGTGTACGTCGGGAGGGTGGCTACACCTTC.

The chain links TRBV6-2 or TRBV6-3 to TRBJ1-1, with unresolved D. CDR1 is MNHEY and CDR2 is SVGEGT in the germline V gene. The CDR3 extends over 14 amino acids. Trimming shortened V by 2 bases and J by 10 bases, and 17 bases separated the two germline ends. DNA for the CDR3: TGTGCCAGCAGTTACCGAGGGCGTAGCCCTGGAGCTTTCTTT. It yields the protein CASSYRGRSPGAFF.

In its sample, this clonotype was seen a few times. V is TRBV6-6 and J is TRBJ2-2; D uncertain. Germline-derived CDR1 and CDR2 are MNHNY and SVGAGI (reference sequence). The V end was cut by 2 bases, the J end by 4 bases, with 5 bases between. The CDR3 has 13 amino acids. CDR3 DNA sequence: TGTGCCAGCAGTTACACTGTCACCGGGGAGCTGTTTTTT. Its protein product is CASSYTVTGELFF.

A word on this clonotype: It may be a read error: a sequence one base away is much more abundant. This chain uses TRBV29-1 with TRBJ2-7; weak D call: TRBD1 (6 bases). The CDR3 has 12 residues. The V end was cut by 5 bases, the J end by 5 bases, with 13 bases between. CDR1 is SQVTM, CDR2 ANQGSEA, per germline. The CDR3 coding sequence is TGCAGCGTTTCACAGGGAAGGGACGAGCAGTACTTC. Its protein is CSVSQGRDEQYF.

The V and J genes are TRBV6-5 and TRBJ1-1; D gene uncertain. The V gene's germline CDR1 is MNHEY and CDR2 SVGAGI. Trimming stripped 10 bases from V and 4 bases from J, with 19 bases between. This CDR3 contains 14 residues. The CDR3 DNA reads TGTGCCACCTGCCTGAACCGAGGGAGCACTGAAGCTTTCTTT. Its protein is CATCLNRGSTEAFF.